One sample yielded the 17 T cell receptor beta chains listed below, sequenced in a study of blood T cell repertoires in COVID-19. Produced via immunoSEQ multiplex PCR; TCRdb's table is partial and in-frame only. The data contain some 60,000 clones, around nine tenths of them singletons. The sample comprised peripheral blood. All receptors derive from a man aged 60 to 75 with acute or convalescent COVID-19.

This chain links TRBV5-8 with TRBJ1-1; no clear D gene. The CDR3 covers 14 residues. Trimming took off 4 bases at V and 1 base at J, with 11 bases between the two ends. CDR1 and CDR2 from the germline V gene are SGHTS and YDEGEE. CDR3 sequence (DNA): TGTGCCAGCAGCAATCCGCAGGCGAACACTGAAGCTTTCTTT. Translated, it gives CASSNPQANTEAFF.

This chain uses TRBV2 with TRBJ1-1; 8 positions agree with TRBD1. This CDR3 has 13 amino acids. The V gene end was trimmed by 0 bases and the J gene end by 9 bases; junction bases not matched to a gene: 3. CDR1 is SNHLY, CDR2 FYNNEI, per germline. As DNA, the CDR3 is TGTGCCAGCAGTGAAGCGAGGACAGGGAAAGCTTTCTTT. Protein product: CASSEARTGKAFF. The whole variable domain, filled in from reference TRBV2 and TRBJ1-1, reads EPEVTQTPSHQVTQMGQEVILRCVPISNHLYFYWYRQILGQKVEFLVSFYNNEISEKSEIFDDQFSVERPDGSNFTLKIRSTKLEDSAMYFCASSEARTGKAFFGQGTRLTVV.

This sequence joins TRBV20-1 and TRBJ1-2; a weak D match, TRBD1 (6 bases). The V end was cut by 3 bases, the J end by 5 bases, with 13 bases between. CDR3 size: 13 residues. Germline CDR1 is DFQATT and CDR2 is SNEGSKA (reference sequence). CDR3: CSASGEGGYGYTF. The CDR3 DNA is TGCAGTGCTAGTGGTGAGGGGGGGTATGGCTACACCTTC.

This clone was found a few times. CDR3 loop: CASSLISGGLNEQFF. The CDR3 nucleotides read TGTGCCAGCAGCTTAATTAGCGGGGGCCTCAATGAGCAGTTCTTC. The chain combines TRBV7-3 with TRBJ2-1, with 9 bases that match TRBD2. V shed 1 base and J 6 bases; nucleotides not matched to a gene: 4. CDR3 size: 15 residues. Germline CDR1 SGHTA, CDR2 FQGTGA.

The genes are TRBV11-1 and TRBJ2-7; D call uncertain. The V end was cut by 0 bases, the J end by 6 bases, with 12 bases between. This CDR3 is built from 14 residues. Per germline, CDR1 SGHAT and CDR2 FQDESV (reference sequence). The CDR3 is CASSLAGNTAEQYF. The CDR3 region has the DNA TGTGCCAGCAGCTTAGCTGGAAATACAGCCGAGCAGTACTTC. Based on the CDR3 plus reference TRBV11-1 and TRBJ2-7, the full variable domain is EAEVAQSPRYKITEKSQAVAFWCDPISGHATLYWYRQILGQGPELLVQFQDESVVDDSQLPKDRFSAERLKGVDSTLKIQPAELGDSAMYLCASSLAGNTAEQYFGPGTRLTVT.

The chain carries TRBV27 and TRBJ2-1; TRBD2 matches at 10 bases. The germline gives CDR1 MNHEY, CDR2 SMNVEV (reference sequence). There are 14 residues in the CDR3. J gave up 7 bases and V 8 bases, and 8 bases lay outside the gene matches. CDR3 sequence (DNA): TGTGCCAGCCTGGCTAGCGGGAGATGGAATGAGCAGTTCTTC. Amino acids: CASLASGRWNEQFF.

The J gene is TRBJ1-1, the V gene TRBV21-1. TRBV21-1 has pseudogene status. CDR3 length: 14 residues. The CDR3 here is CANPPEGMNTEAFF. In DNA form, the CDR3 reads TGTGCCAACCCTCCGGAGGGTATGAACACTGAAGCTTTCTTT.

The gene calls are TRBV2 and TRBJ1-1; the D gene is possibly TRBD1 (6 bases). CDR3 size: 15 residues. Germline lookup yields CDR1 SNHLY and CDR2 FYNNEI. V lost 6 bases, J lost 0 bases, and 14 bases lay in between. CDR3 coding DNA: TGTGCCAGCAGAAGAGGGGACAATTTGAACACTGAAGCTTTCTTT. This gives the protein CASRRGDNLNTEAFF.

The chain combines TRBV28 with TRBJ2-4; maybe TRBD1 (6 bases). Germline CDR1 reads MDHEN; CDR2 reads SYDVKM. V was trimmed by 5 bases and J by 0 bases, leaving 23 bases between them. The CDR3 totals 19 residues. CDR3 nucleotide sequence: TGTGCCAGCAGTCCCGGACACTTTGGACAGTCCGTAGCCAAAAACATTCAGTACTTC. This codes for CASSPGHFGQSVAKNIQYF. The whole variable domain, remainder taken from reference TRBV28 and TRBJ2-4, is DVKVTQSSRYLVKRTGEKVFLECVQDMDHENMFWYRQDPGLGLRLIYFSYDVKMKEKGDIPEGYSVSREKKERFSLILESASTNQTSMYLCASSPGHFGQSVAKNIQYFGAGTRLSVL.

This chain connects TRBV15 to TRBJ1-3; D gene ambiguous. CDR3 length: 18 amino acids. Trimming took off 0 bases at V and 0 bases at J, with 15 bases between the two ends. From germline, CDR1 is LNHNV and CDR2 YYDKDF (reference sequence). CDR3 sequence: CATSRDIGGSSSGNTIYF. In DNA, the CDR3 is TGTGCCACCAGCAGAGATATCGGCGGGTCCAGCTCTGGAAACACCATATATTTT. The variable domain in full, with the rest retrieved from reference TRBV15 and TRBJ1-3, is DAMVIQNPRYQVTQFGKPVTLSCSQTLNHNVMYWYQQKSSQAPKLLFHYYDKDFNNEADTPDNFQSRRPNTSFCFLDIRSPGLGDTAMYLCATSRDIGGSSSGNTIYFGEGSWLTVV.

This chain links TRBV28 with TRBJ1-2; 7 bases line up with TRBD1. The CDR3 runs 12 residues. CDR1 and CDR2 from the germline V gene are MDHEN and SYDVKM. Trimming took 7 bases from V and 8 from J; bases not matched to a gene: 7. Here the CDR3 reads CASTSTGYGYTF. DNA of the CDR3: TGTGCCAGCACCTCGACAGGGTACGGCTACACCTTC.

This chain joins TRBV19 and TRBJ2-3; 12 bases match TRBD2. CDR1 and CDR2 from the germline V gene are LNHDA and SQIVND (reference sequence). The CDR3 has 17 residues. After removal of 7 bases from V and 4 bases from J, the junction contained 12 bases not matched to a gene. For the CDR3, the DNA is TGTGCCAGTACCCCTTACAGGACTAGCGGGATCTCAGATACGCAGTATTTT. Protein: CASTPYRTSGISDTQYF.

The rearrangement links TRBV28 to TRBJ1-2; D is possibly TRBD1 (5 bases). CDR3 length: 16 residues. V was shortened by 6 bases and J by 1 base, with 18 bases between the two germline ends. Germline V gene sequence: CDR1 MDHEN, CDR2 SYDVKM. CDR3 nucleotides: TGTGCCAGCAGCCTACCGCCGCAGGGATTTAACTATGGCTACACCTTC. Its translation is CASSLPPQGFNYGYTF.

The chain uses TRBV5-8 and TRBJ2-3, with a tentative D call TRBD2 (9 bases). This CDR3 is 15 amino acids long. Per the germline V gene, CDR1 is SGHTS and CDR2 is YDEGEE. V gave up 3 bases and J gave up 11 bases, with 22 bases separating them. This CDR3 is CASSWRQGREGRQYF. For the CDR3, the DNA is TGTGCCAGCAGCTGGCGACAGGGGCGGGAGGGAAGGCAGTATTTT.

The V and J genes are TRBV9 and TRBJ2-2; 12 bases are shared with TRBD2. The CDR3 covers 16 residues. The germline CDR1 and CDR2 sequences are SGDLS and YYNGEE. Trimming removed 0 bases from V and 4 bases from J; junction bases left unmatched: 1. CDR3 sequence (DNA): TGTGCCAGCAGCGTAGAGGGACTAGCGGGCACCGGGGAGCTGTTTTTT. It codes for CASSVEGLAGTGELFF. The complete variable domain, with remaining parts taken from reference TRBV9 and TRBJ2-2, reads DSGVTQTPKHLITATGQRVTLRCSPRSGDLSVYWYQQSLDQGLQFLIQYYNGEERAKGNILERFSAQQFPDLHSELNLSSLELGDSALYFCASSVEGLAGTGELFFGEGSRLTVL.

V gene TRBV19 combines with J gene TRBJ1-1; a possible D gene is TRBD1 (5 bases). This CDR3 contains 14 residues. V lost 6 bases and J lost 6, with 17 bases in between. Germline V gene data show CDR1 as LNHDA and CDR2 as SQIVND (reference sequence). The CDR3 DNA is TGTGCCAGTAGATCTCCGGGCTCCAGGGCTGAAGCTTTCTTT. This codes for CASRSPGSRAEAFF.

The table lists this clone with a count of one. The chain recombines TRBV9 with TRBJ2-7; 10 nucleotides line up with TRBD2. Germline V gene sequence: CDR1 SGDLS, CDR2 YYNGEE. The CDR3 consists of 14 residues. V shed 4 bases, J shed 1 base, and the junction held 2 bases outside the gene matches. In DNA form, the CDR3 reads TGTGCCAGCAGCCGGACTAGCGGATCCTACGAGCAGTACTTC. It is translated as CASSRTSGSYEQYF.